The following is a T cell receptor (beta chain) sequence with its context. This entry belongs to a study of T cell changes during pregnancy in multiple sclerosis. Germline assignment: CDR1 DFQATT and CDR2 SNEGSKA (reference sequence). V was pared by 7 bases and J by 9 bases, with 13 bases between. This CDR3 is 11 amino acids long. The assay was immunoSEQ multiplex PCR, and TCRdb's table has in-frame clones only and misses some. The sample lists tens of thousands of clones, roughly nine tenths occurring once. This receptor was identified in a female donor with multiple sclerosis, enrolled in a pregnancy study. Sample: peripheral blood, taken in the third trimester of pregnancy. V and J are TRBV20-1 and TRBJ2-1; D might be TRBD1 or TRBD2, each matching 6 bases. The CDR3 coding sequence is TGCAGTGTTAGGGGGGCGGCTGAGCAGTTCTTC. This gives the protein CSVRGAAEQFF.